These 2 T cell receptor beta chains originate from one sample sequenced in a study of blood T cell repertoires in COVID-19. This table comes from immunoSEQ multiplex PCR, and its TCRdb copy is limited to in-frame clones, with some not included. The repertoire holds 140,000 to 150,000 clones, approximately 84% seen once, with 44% in the top ten. Sequencing was performed on peripheral blood. These receptors all come from a human donor in a cohort sampled during active COVID-19.

The rearrangement uses TRBV19 and TRBJ1-3, with D tentatively TRBD1 (5 bases). The germline V gene encodes CDR1 LNHDA and CDR2 SQIVND (reference sequence). The CDR3 consists of 15 residues. V shed 8 bases and J shed 0 bases, with 14 bases lying between them. Written as DNA, the CDR3 is TGTGCCAGTCAAAACGACAGAACCTCTGGAAACACCATATATTTT. It encodes CASQNDRTSGNTIYF. Using reference TRBV19 and TRBJ1-3 for the parts outside the CDR3, the full variable domain is DGGITQSPKYLFRKEGQNVTLSCEQNLNHDAMYWYRQDPGQGLRLIYYSQIVNDFQKGDIAEGYSVSREKKESFPLTVTSAQKNPTAFYLCASQNDRTSGNTIYFGEGSWLTVV.

V gene TRBV10-2 combines with J gene TRBJ1-5; a weak D match, TRBD1 (5 bases). The V gene's germline CDR1 is WSHSY and CDR2 SAAADI. This CDR3 comprises 14 residues. V shed 7 bases and J shed 1 base, with 11 bases lying between them. DNA for the CDR3: TGCGCCAGCACTCCGACAGCGAGCAATCAGCCCCAGCATTTT. It yields the protein CASTPTASNQPQHF.